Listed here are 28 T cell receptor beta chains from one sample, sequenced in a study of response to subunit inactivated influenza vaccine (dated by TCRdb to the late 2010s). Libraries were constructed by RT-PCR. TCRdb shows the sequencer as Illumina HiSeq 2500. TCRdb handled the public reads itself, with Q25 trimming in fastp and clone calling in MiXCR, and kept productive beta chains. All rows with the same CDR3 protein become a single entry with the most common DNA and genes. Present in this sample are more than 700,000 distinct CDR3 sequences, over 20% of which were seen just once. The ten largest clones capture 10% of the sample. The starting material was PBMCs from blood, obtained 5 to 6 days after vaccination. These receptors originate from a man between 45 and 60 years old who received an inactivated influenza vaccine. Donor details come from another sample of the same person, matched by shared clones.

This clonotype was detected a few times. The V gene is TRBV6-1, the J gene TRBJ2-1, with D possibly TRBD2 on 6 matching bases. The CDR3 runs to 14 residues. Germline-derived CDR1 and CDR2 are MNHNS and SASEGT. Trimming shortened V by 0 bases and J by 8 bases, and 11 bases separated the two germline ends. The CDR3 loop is CASSEAEGPYEQFF. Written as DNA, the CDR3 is TGTGCCAGCAGTGAAGCGGAGGGTCCCTATGAGCAGTTCTTC.

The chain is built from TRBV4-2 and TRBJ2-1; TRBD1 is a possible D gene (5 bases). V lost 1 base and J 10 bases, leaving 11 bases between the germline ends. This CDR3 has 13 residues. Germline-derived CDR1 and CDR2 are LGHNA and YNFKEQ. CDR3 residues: CASSQVGAEEQFF. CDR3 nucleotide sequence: TGTGCCAGCAGCCAAGTTGGGGCGGAAGAGCAGTTCTTC.

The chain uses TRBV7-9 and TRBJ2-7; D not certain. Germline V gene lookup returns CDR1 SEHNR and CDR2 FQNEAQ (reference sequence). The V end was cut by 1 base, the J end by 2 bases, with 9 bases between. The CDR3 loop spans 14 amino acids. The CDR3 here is CASSLVPRTYEQYF. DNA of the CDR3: TGTGCCAGCAGCTTAGTTCCCAGGACCTACGAGCAGTACTTC.

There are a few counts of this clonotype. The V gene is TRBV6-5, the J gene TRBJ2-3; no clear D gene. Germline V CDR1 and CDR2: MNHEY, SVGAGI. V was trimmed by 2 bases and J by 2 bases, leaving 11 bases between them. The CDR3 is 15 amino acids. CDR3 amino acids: CASSYREDLTDTQYF. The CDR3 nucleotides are TGTGCCAGCAGTTACCGAGAAGACCTCACAGATACGCAGTATTTT.

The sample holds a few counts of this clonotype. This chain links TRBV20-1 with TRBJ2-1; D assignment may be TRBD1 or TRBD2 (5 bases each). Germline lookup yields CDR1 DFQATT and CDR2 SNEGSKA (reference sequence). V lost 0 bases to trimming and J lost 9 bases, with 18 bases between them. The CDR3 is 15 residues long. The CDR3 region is CSARDGPGAGSEQFF. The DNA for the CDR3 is TGCAGTGCTAGAGACGGCCCTGGGGCTGGGAGTGAGCAGTTCTTC.

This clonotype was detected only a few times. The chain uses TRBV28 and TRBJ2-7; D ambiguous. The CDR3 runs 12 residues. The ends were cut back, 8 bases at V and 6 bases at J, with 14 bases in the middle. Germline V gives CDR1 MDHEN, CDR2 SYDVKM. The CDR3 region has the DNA TGTGCCAGCTGGCCAGCTGGTGGCGAGCAGTACTTC. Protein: CASWPAGGEQYF.

The CDR3 nucleotides are TGTGCCAGCAGCCCGACGGCAGGGATGGAGGAGACCCAGTACTTC. As protein: CASSPTAGMEETQYF. The chain couples TRBV28 to TRBJ2-5; D might be TRBD1 (5 bases). The germline CDR1 and CDR2 sequences are MDHEN and SYDVKM. Trimming removed 6 bases from V and 5 bases from J, with 19 bases in between. The CDR3 loop spans 15 amino acids.

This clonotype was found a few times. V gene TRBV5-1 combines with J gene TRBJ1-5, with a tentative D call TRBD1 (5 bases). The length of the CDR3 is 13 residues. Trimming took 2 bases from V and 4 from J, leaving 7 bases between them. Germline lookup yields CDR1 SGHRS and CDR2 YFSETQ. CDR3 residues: CASSFGQNQPQHF. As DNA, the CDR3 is TGCGCCAGCAGCTTTGGACAAAATCAGCCCCAGCATTTT.

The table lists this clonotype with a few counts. The CDR3: CASSQDQGFRYTF. The CDR3 nucleotides are TGCGCCAGCAGCCAAGACCAGGGGTTTCGCTACACCTTC. The chain recombines TRBV4-1 with TRBJ1-2; a possible D gene is TRBD1 (6 bases). Trimming removed 0 bases from V and 9 bases from J, with 11 bases in between. Germline CDR1 MGHRA, CDR2 YSYEKL. CDR3 length equals 13 residues.

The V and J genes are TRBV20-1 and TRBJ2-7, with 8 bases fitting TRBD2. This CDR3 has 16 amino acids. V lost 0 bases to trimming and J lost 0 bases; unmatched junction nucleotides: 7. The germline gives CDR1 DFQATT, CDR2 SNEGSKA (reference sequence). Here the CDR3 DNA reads TGCAGTGCTAGAGATTTGCGACTAGCGTTCTCCTACGAGCAGTACTTC. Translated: CSARDLRLAFSYEQYF.

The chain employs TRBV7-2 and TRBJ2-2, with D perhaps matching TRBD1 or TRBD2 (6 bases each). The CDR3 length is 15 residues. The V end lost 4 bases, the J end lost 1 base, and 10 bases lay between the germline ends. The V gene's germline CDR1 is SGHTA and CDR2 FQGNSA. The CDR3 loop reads CASSWRGQNTGELFF. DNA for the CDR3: TGTGCCAGCAGCTGGAGGGGACAGAACACCGGGGAGCTGTTTTTT.

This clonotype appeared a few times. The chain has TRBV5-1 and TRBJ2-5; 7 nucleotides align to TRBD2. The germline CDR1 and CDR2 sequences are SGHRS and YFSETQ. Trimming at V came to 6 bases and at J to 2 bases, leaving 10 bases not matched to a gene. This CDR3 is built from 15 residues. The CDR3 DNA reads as TGCGCCAGCACCGCCTCGGGGGGTCAACAAGAGACCCAGTACTTC. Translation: CASTASGGQQETQYF.

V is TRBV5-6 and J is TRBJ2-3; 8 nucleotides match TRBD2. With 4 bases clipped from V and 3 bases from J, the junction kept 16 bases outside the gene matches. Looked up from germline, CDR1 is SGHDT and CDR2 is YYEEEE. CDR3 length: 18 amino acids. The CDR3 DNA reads TGTGCCAGCAGCGCCCTTGGCGGGGGGAAGGGTAAGACAGATACGCAGTATTTT. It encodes CASSALGGGKGKTDTQYF.

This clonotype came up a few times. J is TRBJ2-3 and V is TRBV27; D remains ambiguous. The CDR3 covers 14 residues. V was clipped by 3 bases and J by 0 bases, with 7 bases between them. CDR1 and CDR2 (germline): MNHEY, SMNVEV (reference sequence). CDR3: CASSFWGSTDTQYF. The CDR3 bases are TGTGCCAGCAGTTTTTGGGGAAGCACAGATACGCAGTATTTT.

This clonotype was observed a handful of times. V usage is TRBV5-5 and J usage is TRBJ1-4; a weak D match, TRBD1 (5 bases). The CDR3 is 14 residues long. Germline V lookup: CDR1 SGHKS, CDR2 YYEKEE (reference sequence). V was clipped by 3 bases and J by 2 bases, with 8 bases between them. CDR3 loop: CASSSGNTNEKLFF. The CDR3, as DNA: TGTGCCAGCAGCTCAGGGAACACTAATGAAAAACTGTTTTTT.

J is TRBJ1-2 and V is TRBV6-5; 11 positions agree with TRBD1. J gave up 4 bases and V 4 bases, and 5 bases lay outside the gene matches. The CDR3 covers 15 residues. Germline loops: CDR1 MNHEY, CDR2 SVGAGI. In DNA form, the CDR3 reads TGTGCCAGCAGTTGGACAGGGGGCATGGGCTATGGCTACACCTTC. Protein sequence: CASSWTGGMGYGYTF.

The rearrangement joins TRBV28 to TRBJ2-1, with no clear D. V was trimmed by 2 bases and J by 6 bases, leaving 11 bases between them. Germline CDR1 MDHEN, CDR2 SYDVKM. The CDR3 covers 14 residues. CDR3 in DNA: TGTGCCAGCAGTTTACCCGGAATAGGCAATGAGCAGTTCTTC. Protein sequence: CASSLPGIGNEQFF.

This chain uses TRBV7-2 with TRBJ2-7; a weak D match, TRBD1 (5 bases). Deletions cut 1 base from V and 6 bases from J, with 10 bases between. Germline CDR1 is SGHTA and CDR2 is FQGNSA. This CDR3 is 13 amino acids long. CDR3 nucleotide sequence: TGTGCCAGCAGCTTAGACAGGCCCGGCGAGCAGTACTTC. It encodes CASSLDRPGEQYF.

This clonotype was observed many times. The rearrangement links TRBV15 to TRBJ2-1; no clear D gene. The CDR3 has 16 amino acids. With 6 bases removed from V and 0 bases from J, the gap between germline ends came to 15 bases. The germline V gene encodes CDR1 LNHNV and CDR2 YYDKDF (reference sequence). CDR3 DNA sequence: TGTGCCACCAGTGGGGTTCTACTTAGCTCCTACAATGAGCAGTTCTTC. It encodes CATSGVLLSSYNEQFF.

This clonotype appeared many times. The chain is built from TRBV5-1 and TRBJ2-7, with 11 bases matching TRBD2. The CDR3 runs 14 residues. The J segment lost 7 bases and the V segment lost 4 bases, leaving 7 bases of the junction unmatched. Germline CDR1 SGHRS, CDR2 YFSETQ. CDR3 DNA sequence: TGCGCCAGCAGCGCCTCCGGGACTAGCGGAGAGCAGTACTTC. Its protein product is CASSASGTSGEQYF.

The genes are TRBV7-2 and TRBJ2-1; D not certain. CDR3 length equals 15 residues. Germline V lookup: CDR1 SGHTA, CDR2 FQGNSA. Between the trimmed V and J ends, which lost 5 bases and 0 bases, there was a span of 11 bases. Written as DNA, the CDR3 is TGTGCCAGCAGCACGATCTATAGCTCCTACAATGAGCAGTTCTTC. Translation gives CASSTIYSSYNEQFF.

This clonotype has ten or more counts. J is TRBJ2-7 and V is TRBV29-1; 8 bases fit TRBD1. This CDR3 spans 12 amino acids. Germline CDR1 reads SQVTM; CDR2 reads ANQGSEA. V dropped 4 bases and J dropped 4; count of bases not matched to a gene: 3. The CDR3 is CSVGTGFYEQYF. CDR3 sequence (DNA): TGCAGCGTTGGGACAGGGTTTTACGAGCAGTACTTC.

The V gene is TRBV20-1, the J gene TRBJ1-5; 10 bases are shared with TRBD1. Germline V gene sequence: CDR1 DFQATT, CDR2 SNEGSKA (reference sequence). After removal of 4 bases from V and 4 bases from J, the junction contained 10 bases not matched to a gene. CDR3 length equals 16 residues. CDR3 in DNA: TGCAGTGCTATTTTCCCCTCGGGACAGGGGAATCAGCCCCAGCATTTT. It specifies CSAIFPSGQGNQPQHF.

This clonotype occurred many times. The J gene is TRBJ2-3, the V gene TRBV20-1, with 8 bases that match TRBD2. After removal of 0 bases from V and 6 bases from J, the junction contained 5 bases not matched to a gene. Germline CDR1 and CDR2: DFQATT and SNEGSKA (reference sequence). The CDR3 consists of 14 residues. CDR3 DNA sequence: TGCAGTGCTAGAGATCGTAGCGGGAAGGATACGCAGTATTTT. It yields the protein CSARDRSGKDTQYF.

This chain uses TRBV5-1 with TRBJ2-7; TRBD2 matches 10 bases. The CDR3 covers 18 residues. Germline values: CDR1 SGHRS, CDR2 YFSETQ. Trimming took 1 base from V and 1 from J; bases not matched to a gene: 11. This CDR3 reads CASSLTGTSVAQSYEQYF. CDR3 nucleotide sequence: TGCGCCAGCAGCTTGACAGGGACTAGCGTCGCACAATCCTACGAGCAGTACTTC.

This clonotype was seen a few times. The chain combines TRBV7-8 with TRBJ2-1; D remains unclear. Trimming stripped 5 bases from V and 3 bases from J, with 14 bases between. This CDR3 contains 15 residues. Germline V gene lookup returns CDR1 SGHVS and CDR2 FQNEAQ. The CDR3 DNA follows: TGTGCCAGCAGCGTGTTATGGGCTGGCTACAATGAGCAGTTCTTC. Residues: CASSVLWAGYNEQFF.

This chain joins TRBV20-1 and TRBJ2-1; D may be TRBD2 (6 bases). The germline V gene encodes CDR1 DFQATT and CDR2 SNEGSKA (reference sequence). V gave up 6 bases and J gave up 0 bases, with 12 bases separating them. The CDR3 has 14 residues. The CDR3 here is CSARDLSSYNEQFF. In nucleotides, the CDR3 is TGCAGTGCGCGGGACTTGAGCTCCTACAATGAGCAGTTCTTC.

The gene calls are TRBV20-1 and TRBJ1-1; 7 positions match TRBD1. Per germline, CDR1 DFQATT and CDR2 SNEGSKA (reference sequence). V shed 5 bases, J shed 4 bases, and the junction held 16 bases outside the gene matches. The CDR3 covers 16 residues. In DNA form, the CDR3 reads TGCAGTGCTTGGGGGACAGCGGAATTCAAGGGCACTGAAGCTTTCTTT. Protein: CSAWGTAEFKGTEAFF.